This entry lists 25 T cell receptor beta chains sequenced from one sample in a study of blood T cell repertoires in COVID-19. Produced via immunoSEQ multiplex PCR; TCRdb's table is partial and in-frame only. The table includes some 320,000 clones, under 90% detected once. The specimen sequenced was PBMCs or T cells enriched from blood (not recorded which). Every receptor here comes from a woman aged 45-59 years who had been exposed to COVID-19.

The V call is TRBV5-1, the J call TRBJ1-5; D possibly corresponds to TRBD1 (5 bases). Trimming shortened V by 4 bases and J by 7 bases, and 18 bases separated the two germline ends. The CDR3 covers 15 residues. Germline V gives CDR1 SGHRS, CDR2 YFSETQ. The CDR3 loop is CASSPGGGVLQPQHF. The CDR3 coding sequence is TGCGCCAGCAGCCCCGGGGGTGGGGTTTTGCAGCCCCAGCATTTT.

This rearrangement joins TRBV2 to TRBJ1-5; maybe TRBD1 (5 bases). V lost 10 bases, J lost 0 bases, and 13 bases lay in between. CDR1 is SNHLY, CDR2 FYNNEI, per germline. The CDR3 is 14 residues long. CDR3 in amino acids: CATSPGYSNQPQHF. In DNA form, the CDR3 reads TGTGCCACCTCCCCAGGGTATAGCAATCAGCCCCAGCATTTT.

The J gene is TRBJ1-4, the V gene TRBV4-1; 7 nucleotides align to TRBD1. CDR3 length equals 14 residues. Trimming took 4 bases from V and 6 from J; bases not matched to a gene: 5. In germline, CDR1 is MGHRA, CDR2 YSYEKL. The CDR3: CASSPPGQYEKLFF. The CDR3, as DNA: TGCGCCAGCAGCCCACCGGGACAGTATGAAAAACTGTTTTTT.

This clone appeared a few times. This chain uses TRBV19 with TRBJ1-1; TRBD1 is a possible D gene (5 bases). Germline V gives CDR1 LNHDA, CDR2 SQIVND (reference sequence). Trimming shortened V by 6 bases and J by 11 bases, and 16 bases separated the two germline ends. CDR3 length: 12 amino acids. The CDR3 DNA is TGTGCCAGTAGCGGGGGGTCCTGGGCGGCTTTCTTT. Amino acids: CASSGGSWAAFF.

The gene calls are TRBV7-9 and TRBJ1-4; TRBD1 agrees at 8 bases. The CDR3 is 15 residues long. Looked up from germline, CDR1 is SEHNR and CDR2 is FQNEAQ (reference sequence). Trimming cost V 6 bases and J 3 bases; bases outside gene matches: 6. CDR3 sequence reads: CASRGQGSANEKLFF. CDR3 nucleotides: TGTGCCAGCAGAGGACAGGGCTCGGCTAATGAAAAACTGTTTTTT.

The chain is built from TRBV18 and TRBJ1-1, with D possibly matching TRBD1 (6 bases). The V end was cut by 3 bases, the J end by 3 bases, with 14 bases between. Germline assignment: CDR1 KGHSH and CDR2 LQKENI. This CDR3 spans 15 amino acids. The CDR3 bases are TGTGCCAGCTCACCGAGACAGACAGGTTACACTGAAGCTTTCTTT. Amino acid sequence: CASSPRQTGYTEAFF.

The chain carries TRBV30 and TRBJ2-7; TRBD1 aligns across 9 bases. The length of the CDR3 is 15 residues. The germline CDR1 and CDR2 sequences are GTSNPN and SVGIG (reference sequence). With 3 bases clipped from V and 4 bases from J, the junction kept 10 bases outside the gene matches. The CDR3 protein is CAWRAGTGIVYEQYF. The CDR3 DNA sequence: TGTGCCTGGAGGGCCGGGACAGGGATCGTATACGAGCAGTACTTC. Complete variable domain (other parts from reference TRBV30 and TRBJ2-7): SQTIHQWPATLVQPVGSPLSLECTVEGTSNPNLYWYRQAAGRGLQLLFYSVGIGQISSEVPQNLSASRPQDRQFILSSKKLLLSDSGFYLCAWRAGTGIVYEQYFGPGTRLTVT.

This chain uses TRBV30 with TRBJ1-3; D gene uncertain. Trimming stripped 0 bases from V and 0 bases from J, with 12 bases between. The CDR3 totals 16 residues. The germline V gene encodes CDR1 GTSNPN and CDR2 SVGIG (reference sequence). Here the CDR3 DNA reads TGTGCCTGGAGTGTACCTGGAGCACACTCTGGAAACACCATATATTTT. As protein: CAWSVPGAHSGNTIYF.

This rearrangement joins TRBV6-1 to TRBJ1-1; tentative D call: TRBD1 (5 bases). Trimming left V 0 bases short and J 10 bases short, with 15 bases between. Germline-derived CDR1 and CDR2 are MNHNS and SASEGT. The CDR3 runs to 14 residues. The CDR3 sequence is CASSEAPAGTRAFF. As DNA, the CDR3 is TGTGCCAGCAGTGAAGCACCGGCAGGGACTAGAGCTTTCTTT.

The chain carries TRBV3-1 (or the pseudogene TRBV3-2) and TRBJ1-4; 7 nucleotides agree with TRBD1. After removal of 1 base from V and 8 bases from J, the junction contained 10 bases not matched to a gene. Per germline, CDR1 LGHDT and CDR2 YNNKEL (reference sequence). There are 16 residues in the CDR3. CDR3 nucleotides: TGTGCCAGCAGCCAAGTGGTTGGGACAGAATCGGAAAAACTGTTTTTT. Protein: CASSQVVGTESEKLFF.

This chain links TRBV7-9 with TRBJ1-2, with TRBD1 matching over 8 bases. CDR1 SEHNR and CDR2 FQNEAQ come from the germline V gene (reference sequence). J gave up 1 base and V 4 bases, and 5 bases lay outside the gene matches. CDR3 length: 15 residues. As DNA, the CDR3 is TGTGCCAGCAGCTCCCAGACAGGGGATAACTATGGCTACACCTTC. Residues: CASSSQTGDNYGYTF.

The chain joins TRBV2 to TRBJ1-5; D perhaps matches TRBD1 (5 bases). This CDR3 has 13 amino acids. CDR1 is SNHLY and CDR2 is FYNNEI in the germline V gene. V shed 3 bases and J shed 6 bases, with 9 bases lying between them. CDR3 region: CASSEGRAQPQHF. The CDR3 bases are TGTGCCAGCAGTGAGGGCAGGGCTCAGCCCCAGCATTTT.

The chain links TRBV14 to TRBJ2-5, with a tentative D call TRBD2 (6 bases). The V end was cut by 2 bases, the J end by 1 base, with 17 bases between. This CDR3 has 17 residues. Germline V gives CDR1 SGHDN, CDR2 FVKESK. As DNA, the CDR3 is TGTGCCAGCAGCCAATCCCTCCGGGAGCCTCTCCAAGAGACCCAGTACTTC. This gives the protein CASSQSLREPLQETQYF.

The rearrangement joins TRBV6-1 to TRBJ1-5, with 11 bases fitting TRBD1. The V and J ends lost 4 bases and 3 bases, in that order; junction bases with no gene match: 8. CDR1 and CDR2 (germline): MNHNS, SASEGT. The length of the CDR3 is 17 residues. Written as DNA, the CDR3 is TGTGCCAGCAGTGCGGGGACAGGGGGGTTATTCAATCAGCCCCAGCATTTT. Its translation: CASSAGTGGLFNQPQHF.

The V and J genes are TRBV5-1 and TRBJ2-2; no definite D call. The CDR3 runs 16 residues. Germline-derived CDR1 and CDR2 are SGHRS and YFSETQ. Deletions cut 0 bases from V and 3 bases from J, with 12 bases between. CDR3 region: CASSLGSHRDTGELFF. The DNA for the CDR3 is TGCGCCAGCAGCTTGGGTTCTCACCGAGACACCGGGGAGCTGTTTTTT.

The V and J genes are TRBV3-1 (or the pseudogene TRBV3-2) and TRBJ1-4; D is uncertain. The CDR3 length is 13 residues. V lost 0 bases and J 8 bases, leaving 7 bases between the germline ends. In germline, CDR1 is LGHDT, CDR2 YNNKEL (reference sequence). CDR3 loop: CASSQDQVEKLFF. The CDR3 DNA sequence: TGTGCCAGCAGCCAAGATCAGGTAGAAAAACTGTTTTTT.

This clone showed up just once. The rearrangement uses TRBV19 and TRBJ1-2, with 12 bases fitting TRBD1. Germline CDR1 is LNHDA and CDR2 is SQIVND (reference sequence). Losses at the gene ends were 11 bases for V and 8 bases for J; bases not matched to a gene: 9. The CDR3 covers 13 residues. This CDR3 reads CASRDRGLEGYTF. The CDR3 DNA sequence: TGTGCCTCCCGGGACAGGGGGCTTGAAGGCTACACCTTC.

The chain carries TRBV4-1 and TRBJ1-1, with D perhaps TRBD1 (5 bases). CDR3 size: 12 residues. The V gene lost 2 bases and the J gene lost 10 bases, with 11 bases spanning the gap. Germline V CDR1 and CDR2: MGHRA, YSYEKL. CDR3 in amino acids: CASSQNRGTAFF. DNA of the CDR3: TGCGCCAGCAGCCAAAATAGGGGAACAGCTTTCTTT.

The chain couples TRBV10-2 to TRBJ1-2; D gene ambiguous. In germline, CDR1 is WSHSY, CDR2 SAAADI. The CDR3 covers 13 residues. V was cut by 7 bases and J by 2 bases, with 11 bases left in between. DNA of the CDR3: TGCGCCAGCACCCAAACGGGGAACTATGGCTACACCTTC. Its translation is CASTQTGNYGYTF.

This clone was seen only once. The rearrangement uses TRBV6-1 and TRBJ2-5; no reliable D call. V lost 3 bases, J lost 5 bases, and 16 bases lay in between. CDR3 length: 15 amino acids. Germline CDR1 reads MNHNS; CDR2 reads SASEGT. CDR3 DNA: TGTGCCAGCAGTGAGCTGGGTTGGGCTGAGGAGACCCAGTACTTC. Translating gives CASSELGWAEETQYF.

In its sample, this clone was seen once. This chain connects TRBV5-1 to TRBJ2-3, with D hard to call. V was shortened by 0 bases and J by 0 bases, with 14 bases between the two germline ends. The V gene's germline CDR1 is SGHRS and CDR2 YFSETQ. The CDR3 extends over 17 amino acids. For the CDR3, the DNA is TGCGCCAGCAGCTTGGCGACACCTGCGCCTAGCACAGATACGCAGTATTTT. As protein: CASSLATPAPSTDTQYF.

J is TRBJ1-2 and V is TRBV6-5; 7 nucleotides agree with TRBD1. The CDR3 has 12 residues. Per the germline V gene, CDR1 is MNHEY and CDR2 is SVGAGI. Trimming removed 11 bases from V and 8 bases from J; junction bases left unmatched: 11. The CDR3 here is CAVWQEQGGYTF. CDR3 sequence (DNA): TGTGCCGTCTGGCAGGAACAGGGGGGCTACACCTTC.

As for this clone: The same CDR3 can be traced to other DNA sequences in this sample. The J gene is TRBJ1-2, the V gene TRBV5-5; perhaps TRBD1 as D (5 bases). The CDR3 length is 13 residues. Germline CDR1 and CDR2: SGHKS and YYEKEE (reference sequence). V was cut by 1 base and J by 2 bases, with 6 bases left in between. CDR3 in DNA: TGTGCCAGCAGCTTGTCAGGGAACTATGGCTACACCTTC. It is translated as CASSLSGNYGYTF.

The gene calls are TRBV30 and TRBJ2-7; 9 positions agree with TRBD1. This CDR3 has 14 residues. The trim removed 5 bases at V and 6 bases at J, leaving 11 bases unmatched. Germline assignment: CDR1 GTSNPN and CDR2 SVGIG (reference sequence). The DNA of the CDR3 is TGTGCCTGGGGTCTGCGCGGACAGGGGTTCGAGCAGTACTTC. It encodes CAWGLRGQGFEQYF.

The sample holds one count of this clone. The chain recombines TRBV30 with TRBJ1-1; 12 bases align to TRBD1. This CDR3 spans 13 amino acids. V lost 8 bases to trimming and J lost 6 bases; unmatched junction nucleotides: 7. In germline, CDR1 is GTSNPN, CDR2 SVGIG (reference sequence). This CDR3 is CARAGQGAPEAFF. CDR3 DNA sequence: TGTGCCAGAGCGGGACAGGGGGCACCTGAAGCTTTCTTT.